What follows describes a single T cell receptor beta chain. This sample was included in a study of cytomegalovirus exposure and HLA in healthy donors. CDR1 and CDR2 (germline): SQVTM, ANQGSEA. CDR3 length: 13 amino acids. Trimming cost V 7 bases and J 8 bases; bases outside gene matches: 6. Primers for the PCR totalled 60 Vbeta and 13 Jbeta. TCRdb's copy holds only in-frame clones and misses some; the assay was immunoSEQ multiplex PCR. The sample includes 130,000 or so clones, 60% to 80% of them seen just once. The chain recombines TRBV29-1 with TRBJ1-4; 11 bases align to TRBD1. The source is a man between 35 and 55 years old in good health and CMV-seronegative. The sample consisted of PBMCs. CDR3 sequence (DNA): TGCAGCGCCCCGGGACAGGGGGGAGAAAAACTGTTTTTT. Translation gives CSAPGQGGEKLFF.